Below are 27 T cell receptor beta chains sequenced from a single sample in a study of STAT3 mutations in large granular lymphocyte leukemia. No antigen is known for these receptors. TCRdb's copy holds only in-frame clones and misses some; the assay was immunoSEQ multiplex PCR. The sample has roughly 35,000 clones; over 75% are singletons. Study-level findings and limits: Every T-LGLL patient had at least one immunodominant TCRbeta clonotype.

The sample comprised PBMCs. The receptors derive from a human donor with T large granular lymphocyte leukemia. Some clones in this sample may be carry-over from other donors' samples.

The chain has TRBV7-9 and TRBJ1-4; 10 bases align to TRBD1. The CDR3 has 13 residues. CDR1 SEHNR and CDR2 FQNEAQ come from the germline V gene (reference sequence). V lost 5 bases to trimming and J lost 7 bases; unmatched junction nucleotides: 1. CDR3 nucleotides: TGTGCCAGCAGCCGGGACAGGGGTGAAAAACTGTTTTTT. Amino acid sequence: CASSRDRGEKLFF. Complete variable domain (other parts from reference TRBV7-9 and TRBJ1-4): DTGVSQNPRHKITKRGQNVTFRCDPISEHNRLYWYRQTLGQGPEFLTYFQNEAQLEKSRLLSDRFSAERPKGSFSTLEIQRTEQGDSAMYLCASSRDRGEKLFFGSGTQLSVL.

The chain has TRBV15 and TRBJ2-3; the match to TRBD2 covers 10 bases. Unmatched junction bases numbered 8, after V lost 0 bases and J lost 2 bases. Germline V gene data show CDR1 as LNHNV and CDR2 as YYDKDF (reference sequence). This CDR3 comprises 18 residues. CDR3 nucleotides: TGTGCCACCAGCAGAGAGCCCGCTAGCGGGGGACCCACAGATACGCAGTATTTT. This translates into CATSREPASGGPTDTQYF. Based on the CDR3 plus reference TRBV15 and TRBJ2-3, the full variable domain is DAMVIQNPRYQVTQFGKPVTLSCSQTLNHNVMYWYQQKSSQAPKLLFHYYDKDFNNEADTPDNFQSRRPNTSFCFLDIRSPGLGDTAMYLCATSREPASGGPTDTQYFGPGTRLTVL.

The chain employs TRBV9 and TRBJ2-5; TRBD2 matches 15 bases. The V gene's germline CDR1 is SGDLS and CDR2 YYNGEE. The CDR3 contains 16 residues. V shed 3 bases, J shed 2 bases, and the junction held 2 bases outside the gene matches. CDR3 DNA sequence: TGTGCCAGCAGCGGGGGACTAGCGGGGGGACAAGAGACCCAGTACTTC. This gives the protein CASSGGLAGGQETQYF.

This chain joins TRBV19 and TRBJ2-3; no firm D call. This CDR3 has 11 residues. V was trimmed by 6 bases and J by 5 bases, leaving 6 bases between them. Germline CDR1 and CDR2: LNHDA and SQIVND (reference sequence). The chain's CDR3 is CASRVGDTQYF. CDR3 in DNA: TGTGCCAGTAGGGTAGGAGATACGCAGTATTTT. Drawing the rest from reference TRBV19 and TRBJ2-3, the complete variable domain is DGGITQSPKYLFRKEGQNVTLSCEQNLNHDAMYWYRQDPGQGLRLIYYSQIVNDFQKGDIAEGYSVSREKKESFPLTVTSAQKNPTAFYLCASRVGDTQYFGPGTRLTVL.

This CDR3 reads CASSLSGTPTYEQYF. The CDR3, as DNA: TGTGCCAGCAGTTTATCTGGGACACCTACCTACGAGCAGTACTTC. The rearrangement joins TRBV27 to TRBJ2-7; D perhaps matches TRBD1 (6 bases). V was clipped by 0 bases and J by 2 bases, with 11 bases between them. This CDR3 spans 15 amino acids. Germline V gene lookup returns CDR1 MNHEY and CDR2 SMNVEV (reference sequence).

The chain combines TRBV18 with TRBJ2-5, with TRBD1 identical over 7 bases. This CDR3 spans 14 amino acids. Germline V gives CDR1 KGHSH, CDR2 LQKENI. The J segment lost 5 bases and the V segment lost 4 bases, leaving 7 bases of the junction unmatched. The CDR3 nucleotides read TGTGCCAGCTCACAACAGGGGTTGGGTGAGACCCAGTACTTC. Protein: CASSQQGLGETQYF.

The V gene is TRBV19, the J gene TRBJ1-1; D unresolved. The CDR3 runs to 15 residues. Trimming took 8 bases from V and 7 from J, leaving 23 bases between them. Germline CDR1 and CDR2: LNHDA and SQIVND (reference sequence). The chain's CDR3 is CASGDWGSRLGEAFF. CDR3 nucleotide sequence: TGTGCCAGTGGCGACTGGGGTTCCCGGCTCGGTGAAGCTTTCTTT.

The chain recombines TRBV27 with TRBJ1-1; 7 nucleotides align to TRBD1. This CDR3 region has 13 residues. With V trimmed by 4 bases and J by 7 bases, 6 bases remained unmatched. Per the germline V gene, CDR1 is MNHEY and CDR2 is SMNVEV (reference sequence). The CDR3 protein is CASSWAGTDEAFF. In DNA form, the CDR3 reads TGTGCCAGCAGTTGGGCCGGGACAGATGAAGCTTTCTTT.

The chain combines TRBV9 with TRBJ2-3; D gene unclear. Trimming cost V 4 bases and J 0 bases, with 9 bases left between them. Germline lookup yields CDR1 SGDLS and CDR2 YYNGEE. The CDR3 is made up of 14 amino acids. CDR3 in amino acids: CASSFVTSTDTQYF. In DNA form, the CDR3 reads TGTGCCAGCAGCTTCGTCACTAGCACAGATACGCAGTATTTT.

The gene calls are TRBV2 and TRBJ2-3; TRBD2 aligns across 7 bases. Germline V gene lookup returns CDR1 SNHLY and CDR2 FYNNEI. After removal of 7 bases from V and 5 bases from J, the junction contained 12 bases not matched to a gene. The length of the CDR3 is 15 residues. CDR3 amino acids: CASTQRDLTVDTQYF. The CDR3 region has the DNA TGTGCCAGCACCCAGCGGGATCTCACGGTAGATACGCAGTATTTT. The full variable domain, completed using reference TRBV2 and TRBJ2-3, is EPEVTQTPSHQVTQMGQEVILRCVPISNHLYFYWYRQILGQKVEFLVSFYNNEISEKSEIFDDQFSVERPDGSNFTLKIRSTKLEDSAMYFCASTQRDLTVDTQYFGPGTRLTVL.

The chain carries TRBV28 and TRBJ1-2; D remains unclear. V was trimmed by 2 bases and J by 4 bases, leaving 8 bases between them. The CDR3 has 13 amino acids. The germline gives CDR1 MDHEN, CDR2 SYDVKM. The CDR3 DNA reads TGTGCCAGCAGTTTACGGGGTCCCTATGGCTACACCTTC. It yields the protein CASSLRGPYGYTF.

This clone was detected only a few times. The CDR3 nucleotides are TGTGCCAGCTCAGACAGGGAAAGTTACTATGGCTACACCTTC. It codes for CASSDRESYYGYTF. The V call is TRBV18, the J call TRBJ1-2; 7 nucleotides match TRBD1. The germline V gene encodes CDR1 KGHSH and CDR2 LQKENI. V lost 5 bases to trimming and J lost 3 bases; unmatched junction nucleotides: 6. This CDR3 is built from 14 residues.

The chain is built from TRBV2 and TRBJ2-4; 10 bases are a match to TRBD2. The V gene end was trimmed by 7 bases and the J gene end by 2 bases; junction bases not matched to a gene: 8. Germline CDR1 is SNHLY and CDR2 is FYNNEI. The CDR3 spans 16 residues. CDR3 DNA: TGTGCCAGCAAGGGTCTAGCGGGGGTCTCCAAAAACATTCAGTACTTC. This encodes CASKGLAGVSKNIQYF.

The J gene is TRBJ1-4, the V gene TRBV15, with no clear D. CDR1 and CDR2 (germline): LNHNV, YYDKDF (reference sequence). This CDR3 is 13 amino acids long. V was pared by 7 bases and J by 8 bases, with 14 bases between. CDR3 loop: CATTEGRREKLFF. CDR3 nucleotides: TGTGCCACCACAGAGGGCCGGAGGGAAAAACTGTTTTTT.

The chain couples TRBV10-3 to TRBJ2-5; TRBD1 matches at 9 bases. CDR1 ENHRY and CDR2 SYGVKD come from the germline V gene. J lost 4 bases, V lost 7 bases, and 7 bases had no gene match. The CDR3 has 14 amino acids. CDR3 nucleotide sequence: TGTGCCATCAAGGGGGACAGGGCGGGAGAGACCCAGTACTTC. The encoded protein is CAIKGDRAGETQYF.

This chain connects TRBV15 to TRBJ1-1; D is undetermined. The CDR3 length is 14 residues. Trimming removed 6 bases at V and 6 bases at J, with 17 bases between. The germline gives CDR1 LNHNV, CDR2 YYDKDF (reference sequence). The CDR3 DNA is TGTGCCACCAGACCACAAACCTGGGCGTCTGAAGCTTTCTTT. This encodes CATRPQTWASEAFF. Supplemented by reference TRBV15 and TRBJ1-1, the full variable domain reads DAMVIQNPRYQVTQFGKPVTLSCSQTLNHNVMYWYQQKSSQAPKLLFHYYDKDFNNEADTPDNFQSRRPNTSFCFLDIRSPGLGDTAMYLCATRPQTWASEAFFGQGTRLTVV.

This clone was observed a few times. The DNA for the CDR3 is TGTGCCAGCAGCTTAGAGGGGCCGGGACCCCTCCACTTT. Its translation is CASSLEGPGPLHF. The V gene is TRBV7-9, the J gene TRBJ1-6, with D perhaps TRBD1 (5 bases). CDR3 length: 13 amino acids. Trimming left V 1 base short and J 12 bases short, with 10 bases between. Germline CDR1 reads SEHNR; CDR2 reads FQNEAQ (reference sequence).

The V gene is TRBV7-9, the J gene TRBJ1-1; D gene uncertain. The CDR3 spans 14 residues. The germline gives CDR1 SEHNR, CDR2 FQNEAQ (reference sequence). Trimming shortened V by 4 bases and J by 11 bases, and 20 bases separated the two germline ends. The CDR3 DNA reads TGTGCCAGCAGCTCCATTGATTCTCCTTTTTGGGCTTTCTTT. Amino acid sequence: CASSSIDSPFWAFF.

The J gene is TRBJ2-3, the V gene TRBV5-1; D uncertain. V lost 4 bases and J 2 bases, leaving 11 bases between the germline ends. The CDR3 spans 14 residues. The V gene's germline CDR1 is SGHRS and CDR2 YFSETQ. The CDR3: CASSPMDLTDTQYF. The DNA for the CDR3 is TGCGCCAGCAGCCCGATGGACCTCACAGATACGCAGTATTTT. The full variable domain, its missing parts supplied by reference TRBV5-1 and TRBJ2-3, is KAGVTQTPRYLIKTRGQQVTLSCSPISGHRSVSWYQQTPGQGLQFLFEYFSETQRNKGNFPGRFSGRQFSNSRSEMNVSTLELGDSALYLCASSPMDLTDTQYFGPGTRLTVL.

The chain employs TRBV29-1 and TRBJ1-2; no definite D call. Germline V gene sequence: CDR1 SQVTM, CDR2 ANQGSEA. Trimming cost V 4 bases and J 4 bases, with 13 bases left between them. This CDR3 region has 13 residues. In DNA form, the CDR3 reads TGCAGCGTTGTCCCTCGAGATCTCTATGGCTACACCTTC. It encodes CSVVPRDLYGYTF.

The chain has TRBV15 and TRBJ1-5; 7 bases match TRBD1. CDR3 length equals 16 residues. J was trimmed by 5 bases and V by 1 base; bases with no gene match: 8. In germline, CDR1 is LNHNV, CDR2 YYDKDF (reference sequence). CDR3 in amino acids: CATSRGRGRTHQPQHF. In nucleotides, the CDR3 is TGTGCCACCAGCAGAGGGAGGGGGCGGACCCATCAGCCCCAGCATTTT.

The J gene is TRBJ1-2, the V gene TRBV7-9; D remains unclear. Germline CDR1 and CDR2: SEHNR and FQNEAQ (reference sequence). CDR3 length: 15 residues. Trimming left V 2 bases short and J 8 bases short, with 18 bases between. The CDR3 DNA is TGTGCCAGCAGCTTATTCATCCCGCGGGTGGAGGGCTACACCTTC. Amino acid sequence: CASSLFIPRVEGYTF.

The chain is built from TRBV2 and TRBJ2-1; D is undetermined. The ends were cut back, 1 base at V and 7 bases at J, with 8 bases in the middle. CDR1 SNHLY and CDR2 FYNNEI come from the germline V gene. CDR3 length equals 13 residues. The CDR3 DNA is TGTGCCAGCAGTGAAGATTCTTGGAATGAGCAGTTCTTC. As protein: CASSEDSWNEQFF.

The chain recombines TRBV7-9 with TRBJ1-2; the D gene is possibly TRBD1 (5 bases). V gave up 5 bases and J gave up 8 bases, with 21 bases separating them. This CDR3 comprises 15 residues. CDR1 is SEHNR and CDR2 is FQNEAQ in the germline V gene (reference sequence). The CDR3 here is CASSPLTGRGGGYTF. CDR3 coding DNA: TGTGCCAGCAGCCCCCTGACCGGGCGCGGGGGAGGCTACACCTTC.

CDR3 sequence: CASSLEGTAIETQYF. The CDR3 region has the DNA TGCGCCAGCAGCTTGGAGGGGACAGCTATCGAGACCCAGTACTTC. This chain links TRBV5-1 with TRBJ2-5; 7 nucleotides line up with TRBD1. The CDR3 loop spans 15 amino acids. Trimming at V came to 0 bases and at J to 5 bases, leaving 7 bases not matched to a gene. Germline CDR1 SGHRS, CDR2 YFSETQ.

The CDR3, as DNA: TGTGCCAGCAGTTACAGCCCGGGGCATGGCTACACCTTC. It translates to CASSYSPGHGYTF. This chain joins TRBV27 and TRBJ1-2, with TRBD1 as a possible D gene (5 bases). This CDR3 contains 13 residues. CDR1 and CDR2 from the germline V gene are MNHEY and SMNVEV (reference sequence). V lost 4 bases, J lost 6 bases, and 12 bases lay in between.

The J gene is TRBJ1-2, the V gene TRBV21-1; the table gives TRBD1 as D, unverified against the DNA. TRBV21-1 counts as a pseudogene. The CDR3 extends over 16 amino acids. The CDR3 DNA is TGTGCCAGCAGCAAAGCTTCCAGGGGGCATAACTATGGCTACACCTTC. Translated, it gives CASSKASRGHNYGYTF.